This entry describes one T cell receptor (beta chain). Its antigen is unknown. Sequenced by immunoSEQ multiplex PCR; TCRdb stores in-frame clones only, minus some. The repertoire holds tens of thousands of clones, with roughly 92% as singletons. Germline CDR1 and CDR2: SGHDT and YYEEEE. The CDR3 spans 15 residues. Losses at the gene ends were 0 bases for V and 4 bases for J; bases not matched to a gene: 5. The entry originates in a study of OX40 agonist ivuxolimab in advanced cancers. Study-level findings and limits: In the expanded peripheral T cells, antigen specificity was never determined. Some of the nonresponding patients also showed low levels of normalized T-cell clonal expansion. Researchers report that CD8+ T cells had, on average, more expanded clones than CD4+.

The J gene is TRBJ2-7, the V gene TRBV5-6; 9 nucleotides match TRBD1. The material sequenced was CD4+ or CD8+ T cells sorted from blood, taken in a trial of the OX40 agonist ivuxolimab. The clonotype was recovered from an adult with an advanced solid tumor such as melanoma, head and neck, liver or kidney cancer. The CDR3 is CASSLDRGRMYEQYF. The DNA for the CDR3 is TGTGCCAGCAGCTTGGACAGGGGGCGTATGTACGAGCAGTACTTC.